The 23 T cell receptor beta chains in this list originate from one sample, sequenced in a study of T cell repertoires in cytomegalovirus infection (dated by TCRdb to the late 2010s). Read against the paper, the sample's treatment or condition label means: in vitro stimulation with specific CMV peptide epitopes to enrich CMV-specific T cells. These reads were obtained on an Illumina HiSeq 1500. TCRdb took the public reads, trimmed them with fastp at Q25, ran MiXCR for clone calling and kept in-frame beta chains. Every distinct CDR3 protein forms one entry, paired with its most common genes and DNA. The sample has 150,000 or so distinct CDR3 sequences on record, roughly 21% of them singletons. The ten biggest clones cover about 25% of the sample. What these receptors recognize is not known. Sequencing used CD8+ T cells from cultured PBMCs, obtained from culture after CMV antigen stimulation. These receptors were taken from a human donor in good health (CMV status not recorded). Some clones in this sample may be carry-over from other donors' samples.

As to this clonotype: With a much larger clone just one base away, this may be a read error. The chain carries TRBV12-3 or TRBV12-4 and TRBJ1-5; 7 bases map to TRBD1. V dropped 5 bases and J dropped 2; count of bases not matched to a gene: 12. There are 17 residues in the CDR3. In DNA form, the CDR3 reads TGTGCCAGCAGTCTACCCCCGACAGGGTCAGGCAATCAGCCCCAGCATTTT. Translating gives CASSLPPTGSGNQPQHF.

The chain combines TRBV4-1 with TRBJ1-2, with D maybe TRBD1 (5 bases). V was cut by 5 bases and J by 7 bases, with 8 bases left in between. Germline CDR1 MGHRA, CDR2 YSYEKL. The CDR3 is made up of 11 amino acids. Here the CDR3 DNA reads TGCGCCAGCAGCTCGGGGACTGGCTACACCTTC. Amino acids: CASSSGTGYTF.

The CDR3 nucleotides read TGTGCCAGCAGTCCGACAGACCCAGCCTATAGCAATCAGCCCCAGCATTTT. It is translated as CASSPTDPAYSNQPQHF. The chain couples TRBV6-1 to TRBJ1-5, with a tentative D call TRBD1 (5 bases). The CDR3 sequence is 17 residues long. The V gene lost 5 bases and the J gene lost 0 bases, with 17 bases spanning the gap. The germline V gene encodes CDR1 MNHNS and CDR2 SASEGT.

The chain has TRBV14 and TRBJ2-1, with D unclear. This CDR3 is built from 15 residues. Germline values: CDR1 SGHDN, CDR2 FVKESK. V lost 4 bases to trimming and J lost 0 bases, with 10 bases between them. CDR3 residues: CASSLVGFSYNEQFF. DNA for the CDR3: TGTGCCAGCAGCCTCGTTGGGTTCTCCTACAATGAGCAGTTCTTC.

The chain carries TRBV2 and TRBJ2-2; TRBD2 might be the D (5 bases). The germline V and J ends were trimmed by 4 bases and 2 bases, with 14 bases remaining between them. This CDR3 is built from 16 residues. CDR1 and CDR2 (germline): SNHLY, FYNNEI. In DNA form, the CDR3 reads TGTGCCAGCAGTGTCCGGGGTAGCTTCAACACCGGGGAGCTGTTTTTT. This codes for CASSVRGSFNTGELFF.

The rearrangement joins TRBV7-2 to TRBJ1-2; TRBD1 might be the D (6 bases). V lost 2 bases, J lost 8 bases, and 12 bases lay in between. Looked up from germline, CDR1 is SGHTA and CDR2 is FQGNSA. CDR3 length: 13 amino acids. CDR3 residues: CASSLQGQGGYTF. The CDR3 nucleotides read TGTGCCAGCAGCTTACAGGGTCAGGGGGGCTACACCTTC.

This clonotype was recorded a few times. This chain connects TRBV27 to TRBJ2-6; D is unresolved. Trimming shortened V by 1 base and J by 0 bases, and 10 bases separated the two germline ends. Germline CDR1 reads MNHEY; CDR2 reads SMNVEV (reference sequence). The CDR3 runs 17 residues. For the CDR3, the DNA is TGTGCCAGCAGTTTATACACGGAGCTCTCTGGGGCCAACGTCCTGACTTTC. Its protein is CASSLYTELSGANVLTF.

This rearrangement joins TRBV9 to TRBJ1-5; tentative D call: TRBD1 (5 bases). V gave up 0 bases and J gave up 6 bases, with 10 bases separating them. The CDR3 covers 14 residues. Germline V gives CDR1 SGDLS, CDR2 YYNGEE. CDR3 sequence reads: CASSVEGDGQPQHF. CDR3 nucleotides: TGTGCCAGCAGCGTAGAAGGGGATGGTCAGCCCCAGCATTTT.

This chain links TRBV4-3 with TRBJ2-2; 10 bases align to TRBD1. The length of the CDR3 is 17 residues. Germline CDR1 is LGHNA and CDR2 is YSLEER. Trimming removed 0 bases from V and 4 bases from J; junction bases left unmatched: 5. As DNA, the CDR3 is TGCGCCAGCAGCCAAGATAGAAGACAGGGGGCCACCGGGGAGCTGTTTTTT. It yields the protein CASSQDRRQGATGELFF.

This clonotype has only a few counts. The gene calls are TRBV12-3 or TRBV12-4 and TRBJ1-3, with unresolved D. V lost 8 bases and J lost 2, with 7 bases in between. The CDR3 is 12 amino acids. CDR3 amino acids: CASGLPGNTIYF. The CDR3 DNA is TGTGCCAGCGGTCTCCCTGGAAACACCATATATTTT.

The rearrangement uses TRBV7-8 and TRBJ1-1; 7 bases are shared with TRBD1. The length of the CDR3 is 12 residues. CDR1 SGHVS and CDR2 FQNEAQ come from the germline V gene. J was trimmed by 6 bases and V by 7 bases; bases with no gene match: 5. The chain's CDR3 is CASTPGGAEAFF. The DNA for the CDR3 is TGTGCCAGCACCCCAGGGGGGGCTGAAGCTTTCTTT.

This clonotype was found a few times. V and J are TRBV4-2 and TRBJ2-7; TRBD1 is a possible D gene (5 bases). V was cut by 1 base and J by 5 bases, with 27 bases left in between. Germline CDR1 LGHNA, CDR2 YNFKEQ. There are 19 residues in the CDR3. CDR3 bases: TGTGCCAGCAGCCAAGCCCTGGCAGGGTTTGAGGCGCTAGTGAACGAGCAGTACTTC. This gives the protein CASSQALAGFEALVNEQYF.

In its sample, this clonotype was seen a few times. This rearrangement joins TRBV6-6 to TRBJ1-4; no reliable D call. The CDR3 consists of 13 residues. Trimming stripped 7 bases from V and 5 bases from J, with 11 bases between. Germline CDR1 MNHNY, CDR2 SVGAGI (reference sequence). In DNA, the CDR3 is TGTGCCAGCACCTCGGATACGAATGAAAAACTGTTTTTT. This gives the protein CASTSDTNEKLFF.

This chain uses TRBV7-9 with TRBJ2-7; TRBD1 aligns across 7 bases. The CDR3 is 15 residues long. Germline V gives CDR1 SEHNR, CDR2 FQNEAQ (reference sequence). V gave up 5 bases and J gave up 3 bases; unmatched junction bases: 10. The CDR3 reads CASSQSSGQLYEQYF. CDR3 nucleotides: TGTGCCAGCAGCCAATCTTCGGGACAGCTCTACGAGCAGTACTTC.

This chain uses TRBV9 with TRBJ2-1; D is perhaps TRBD1 (6 bases). CDR1 SGDLS and CDR2 YYNGEE come from the germline V gene. The CDR3 spans 16 residues. Trimming shortened V by 4 bases and J by 5 bases, and 19 bases separated the two germline ends. The CDR3 region has the DNA TGTGCCAGCAGCAACTTCGGACAGCCGATACACAATGAGCAGTTCTTC. This encodes CASSNFGQPIHNEQFF.

The J gene is TRBJ1-2, the V gene TRBV4-2, with D perhaps TRBD1 (5 bases). The CDR3 contains 17 residues. V was trimmed by 4 bases and J by 6 bases, leaving 24 bases between them. Germline CDR1 LGHNA, CDR2 YNFKEQ. This chain's CDR3 is CASSRHTGQESRNGYTF. The CDR3 DNA reads TGTGCCAGCAGCCGGCATACGGGGCAGGAGTCGCGAAATGGCTACACCTTC.

This clonotype is medium-sized within its sample. The genes are TRBV7-9 and TRBJ2-2, with D possibly being TRBD2 (6 bases). V was cut by 1 base and J by 5 bases, with 11 bases left in between. From germline, CDR1 is SEHNR and CDR2 FQNEAQ (reference sequence). This CDR3 has 15 amino acids. CDR3: CASSLEGTWTGELFF. The CDR3 coding sequence is TGTGCCAGCAGCTTAGAGGGGACTTGGACCGGGGAGCTGTTTTTT.

V usage is TRBV7-2 and J usage is TRBJ2-5, with a weak D call TRBD2 (6 bases). Germline CDR1 and CDR2: SGHTA and FQGNSA. CDR3 size: 14 residues. Deletions cut 1 base from V and 5 bases from J, with 11 bases between. In DNA form, the CDR3 reads TGTGCCAGCAGCTTAGGGAGGGTTGGGGAGACCCAGTACTTC. It translates to CASSLGRVGETQYF.

This clonotype occurred once. CDR3 amino acids: CASSPVQGNYGYTF. CDR3 DNA: TGTGCCAGCAGCCCCGTACAGGGGAACTATGGCTACACCTTC. The chain links TRBV7-9 to TRBJ1-2, with TRBD1 matching over 7 bases. With V trimmed by 5 bases and J by 2 bases, 5 bases remained unmatched. Germline-derived CDR1 and CDR2 are SEHNR and FQNEAQ (reference sequence). The CDR3 has 14 amino acids.

This clonotype was observed once. This chain joins TRBV19 and TRBJ1-2; D gene ambiguous. This CDR3 is 15 amino acids long. Trimming stripped 1 base from V and 3 bases from J, with 12 bases between. The germline V gene has CDR1 LNHDA and CDR2 SQIVND (reference sequence). CDR3 sequence (DNA): TGTGCCAGTAGTATAGTAGTGTGGGAGGACTATGGCTACACCTTC. It translates to CASSIVVWEDYGYTF. The full variable domain, completed using reference TRBV19 and TRBJ1-2, is DGGITQSPKYLFRKEGQNVTLSCEQNLNHDAMYWYRQDPGQGLRLIYYSQIVNDFQKGDIAEGYSVSREKKESFPLTVTSAQKNPTAFYLCASSIVVWEDYGYTFGSGTRLTVV.

The table lists this clonotype with a few counts. The chain recombines TRBV7-2 with TRBJ2-7; D ambiguous. V lost 4 bases to trimming and J lost 0 bases, with 13 bases between them. This CDR3 is built from 15 residues. Germline V gene sequence: CDR1 SGHTA, CDR2 FQGNSA. CDR3 nucleotides: TGTGCCAGCAGCTCCACGGTTGGCGTCTCCTACGAGCAGTACTTC. Its protein is CASSSTVGVSYEQYF.

This clonotype was recorded a few times. J is TRBJ2-5 and V is TRBV20-1, with TRBD2 identical over 12 bases. CDR1 is DFQATT and CDR2 is SNEGSKA in the germline V gene (reference sequence). The CDR3 has 20 residues. V lost 0 bases and J lost 5; bases outside the gene matches: 19. The CDR3 DNA sequence: TGCAGTGCTAGAGATAGATCGCTAGCGGGGGGGCTCTCCTTTGTGGAGACCCAGTACTTC. Translation gives CSARDRSLAGGLSFVETQYF.

The chain recombines TRBV11-2 with TRBJ2-1; D not resolved. CDR1 is SGHAT, CDR2 FQNNGV, per germline. The V gene lost 1 base and the J gene lost 6 bases, with 10 bases spanning the gap. The CDR3 has 14 amino acids. The CDR3 loop reads CASSLGVATNEQFF. Written as DNA, the CDR3 is TGTGCCAGCAGCTTAGGCGTAGCCACCAATGAGCAGTTCTTC.